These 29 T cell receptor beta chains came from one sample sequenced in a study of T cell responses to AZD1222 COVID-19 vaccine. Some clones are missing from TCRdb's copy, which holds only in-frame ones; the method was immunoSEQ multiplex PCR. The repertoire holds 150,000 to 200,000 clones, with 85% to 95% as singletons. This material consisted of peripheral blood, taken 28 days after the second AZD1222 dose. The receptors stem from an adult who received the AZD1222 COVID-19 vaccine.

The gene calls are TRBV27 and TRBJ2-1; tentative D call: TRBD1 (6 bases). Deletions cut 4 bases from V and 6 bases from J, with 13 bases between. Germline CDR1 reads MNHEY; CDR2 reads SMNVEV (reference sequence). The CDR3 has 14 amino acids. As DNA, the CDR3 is TGTGCCAGCAGTTCATACAGGGTTAGCAATGAGCAGTTCTTC. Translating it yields CASSSYRVSNEQFF.

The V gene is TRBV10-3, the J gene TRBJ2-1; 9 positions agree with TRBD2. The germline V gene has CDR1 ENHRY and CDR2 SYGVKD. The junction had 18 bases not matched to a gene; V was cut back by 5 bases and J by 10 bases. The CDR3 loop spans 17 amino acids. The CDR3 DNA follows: TGTGCCATCAGTCCGGAGGGAGCGGGAGGCGGATTCAGGGAGCAGTTCTTC. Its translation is CAISPEGAGGGFREQFF.

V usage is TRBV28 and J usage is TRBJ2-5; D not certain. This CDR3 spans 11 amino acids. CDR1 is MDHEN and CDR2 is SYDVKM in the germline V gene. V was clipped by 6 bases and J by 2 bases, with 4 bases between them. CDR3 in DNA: TGTGCCAGCAGGGGGCAAGAGACCCAGTACTTC. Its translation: CASRGQETQYF.

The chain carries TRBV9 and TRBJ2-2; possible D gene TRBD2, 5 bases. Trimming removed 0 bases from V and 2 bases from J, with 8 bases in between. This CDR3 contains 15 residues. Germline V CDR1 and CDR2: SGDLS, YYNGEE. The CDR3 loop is CASSVASGNTGELFF. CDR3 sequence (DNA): TGTGCCAGCAGCGTAGCAAGCGGAAACACCGGGGAGCTGTTTTTT.

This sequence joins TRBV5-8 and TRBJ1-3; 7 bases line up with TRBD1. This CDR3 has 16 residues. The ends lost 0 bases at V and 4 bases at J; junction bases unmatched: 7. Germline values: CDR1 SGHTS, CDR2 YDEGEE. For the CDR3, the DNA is TGTGCCAGCAGCTTGGACAGGGGTTCGAGGGGAAACACCATATATTTT. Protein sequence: CASSLDRGSRGNTIYF.

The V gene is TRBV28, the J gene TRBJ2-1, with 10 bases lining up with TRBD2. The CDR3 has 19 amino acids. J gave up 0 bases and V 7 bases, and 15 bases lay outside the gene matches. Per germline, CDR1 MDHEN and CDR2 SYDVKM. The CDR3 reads CASTFPPGSGRFSYNEQFF. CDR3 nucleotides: TGTGCCAGCACTTTCCCCCCGGGTAGCGGGAGGTTCTCCTACAATGAGCAGTTCTTC.

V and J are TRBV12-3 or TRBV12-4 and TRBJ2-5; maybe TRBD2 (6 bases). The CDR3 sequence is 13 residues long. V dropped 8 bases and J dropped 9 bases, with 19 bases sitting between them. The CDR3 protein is CASRVGSRGAQYF. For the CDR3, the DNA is TGTGCCAGCCGGGTCGGGAGCCGAGGGGCCCAGTACTTC.

This CDR3 is CSARGQGSLRNTEAFF. Written as DNA, the CDR3 is TGCAGCGCCCGAGGGCAGGGGAGTTTAAGGAACACTGAAGCTTTCTTT. The chain links TRBV29-1 to TRBJ1-1, with D possibly matching TRBD1 (6 bases). There are 16 residues in the CDR3. CDR1 and CDR2 from the germline V gene are SQVTM and ANQGSEA. The V end was cut by 7 bases, the J end by 1 base, with 22 bases between.

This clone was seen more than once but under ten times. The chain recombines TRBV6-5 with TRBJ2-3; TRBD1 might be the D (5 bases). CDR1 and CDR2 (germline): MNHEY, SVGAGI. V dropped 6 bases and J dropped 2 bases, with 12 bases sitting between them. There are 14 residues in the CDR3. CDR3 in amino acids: CASRPRVFTDTQYF. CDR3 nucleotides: TGTGCCAGCAGGCCCAGGGTGTTCACAGATACGCAGTATTTT.

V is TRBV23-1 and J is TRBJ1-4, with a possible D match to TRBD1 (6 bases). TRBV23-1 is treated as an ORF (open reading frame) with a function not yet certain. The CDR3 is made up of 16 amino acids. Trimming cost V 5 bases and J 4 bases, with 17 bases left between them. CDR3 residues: CASSRGGGAGNEKLFF. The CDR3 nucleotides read TGCGCCAGCAGTAGGGGGGGCGGTGCGGGTAATGAAAAACTGTTTTTT.

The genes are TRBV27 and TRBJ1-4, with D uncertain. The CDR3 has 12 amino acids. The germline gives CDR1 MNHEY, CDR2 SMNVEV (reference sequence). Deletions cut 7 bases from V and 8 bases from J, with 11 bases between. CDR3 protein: CASNPEGEKLFF. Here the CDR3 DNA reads TGTGCCAGCAACCCCGAGGGCGAAAAACTGTTTTTT.

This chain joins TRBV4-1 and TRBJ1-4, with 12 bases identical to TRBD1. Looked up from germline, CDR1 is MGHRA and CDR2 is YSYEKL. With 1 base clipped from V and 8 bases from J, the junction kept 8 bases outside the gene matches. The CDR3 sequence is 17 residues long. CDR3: CASSQGAGQGAWEKLFF. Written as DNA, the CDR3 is TGCGCCAGCAGCCAAGGAGCGGGACAGGGGGCTTGGGAAAAACTGTTTTTT.

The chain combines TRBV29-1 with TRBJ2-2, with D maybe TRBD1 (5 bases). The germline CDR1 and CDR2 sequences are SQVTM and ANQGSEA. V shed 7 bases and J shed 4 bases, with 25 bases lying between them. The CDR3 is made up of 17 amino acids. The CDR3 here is CSAVMGSLQGRTGELFF. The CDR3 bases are TGCAGCGCTGTAATGGGGTCTCTCCAGGGCCGCACCGGGGAGCTGTTTTTT.

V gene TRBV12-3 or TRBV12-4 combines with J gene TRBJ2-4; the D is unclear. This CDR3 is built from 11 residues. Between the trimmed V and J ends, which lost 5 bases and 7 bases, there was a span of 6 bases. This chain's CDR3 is CASSIGNIQYF. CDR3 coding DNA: TGTGCCAGCAGTATAGGGAACATTCAGTACTTC.

The CDR3 loop reads CASSSPAHNRVQNTEAFF. The CDR3 DNA sequence: TGTGCCAGCAGCTCCCCCGCTCATAACAGGGTACAGAACACTGAAGCTTTCTTT. The V call is TRBV7-9, the J call TRBJ1-1, with D possibly being TRBD1 (6 bases). Germline V gene data show CDR1 as SEHNR and CDR2 as FQNEAQ (reference sequence). The V end lost 4 bases, the J end lost 1 base, and 22 bases lay between the germline ends. The CDR3 is 18 amino acids.

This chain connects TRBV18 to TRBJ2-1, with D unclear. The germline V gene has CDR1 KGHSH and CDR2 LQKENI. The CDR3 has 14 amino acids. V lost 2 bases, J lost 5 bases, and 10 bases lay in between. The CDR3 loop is CASSPIAEDNEQFF. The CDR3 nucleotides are TGTGCCAGCTCACCAATTGCTGAAGACAATGAGCAGTTCTTC.

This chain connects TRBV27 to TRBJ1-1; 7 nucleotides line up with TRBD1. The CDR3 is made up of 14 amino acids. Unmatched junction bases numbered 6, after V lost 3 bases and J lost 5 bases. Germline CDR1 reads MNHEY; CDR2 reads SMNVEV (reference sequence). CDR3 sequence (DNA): TGTGCCAGCAGTTTGAAGGGGGCGATAACTGAAGCTTTCTTT. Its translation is CASSLKGAITEAFF.

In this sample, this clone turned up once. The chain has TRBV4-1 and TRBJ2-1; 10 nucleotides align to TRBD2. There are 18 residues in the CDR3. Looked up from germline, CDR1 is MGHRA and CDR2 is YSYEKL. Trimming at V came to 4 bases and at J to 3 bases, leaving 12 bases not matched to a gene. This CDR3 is CASSPSGRAPFYYNEQFF. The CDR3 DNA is TGCGCCAGCAGCCCAAGCGGGAGGGCCCCATTTTACTACAATGAGCAGTTCTTC.

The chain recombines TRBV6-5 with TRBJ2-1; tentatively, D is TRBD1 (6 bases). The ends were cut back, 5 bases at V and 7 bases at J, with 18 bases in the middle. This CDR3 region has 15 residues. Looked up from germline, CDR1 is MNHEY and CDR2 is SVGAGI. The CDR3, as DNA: TGTGCCAGCAGTCCGGGACATCCCAACATTAATGAGCAGTTCTTC. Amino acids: CASSPGHPNINEQFF.

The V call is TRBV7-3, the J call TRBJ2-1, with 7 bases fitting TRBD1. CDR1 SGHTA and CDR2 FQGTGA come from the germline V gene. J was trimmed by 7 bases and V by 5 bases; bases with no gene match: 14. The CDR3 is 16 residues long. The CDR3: CASSPNNRGPSNEQFF. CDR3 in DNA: TGTGCCAGCAGCCCCAATAACAGGGGCCCCTCGAATGAGCAGTTCTTC.

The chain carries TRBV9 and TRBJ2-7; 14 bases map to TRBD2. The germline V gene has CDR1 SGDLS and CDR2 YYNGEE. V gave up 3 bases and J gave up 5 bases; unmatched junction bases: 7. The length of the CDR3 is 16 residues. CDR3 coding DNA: TGTGCCAGCAGCGCAAGGCGGGGACTAGCGGGAGACGAGCAGTACTTC. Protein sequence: CASSARRGLAGDEQYF. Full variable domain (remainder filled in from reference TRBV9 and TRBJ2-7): DSGVTQTPKHLITATGQRVTLRCSPRSGDLSVYWYQQSLDQGLQFLIQYYNGEERAKGNILERFSAQQFPDLHSELNLSSLELGDSALYFCASSARRGLAGDEQYFGPGTRLTVT.

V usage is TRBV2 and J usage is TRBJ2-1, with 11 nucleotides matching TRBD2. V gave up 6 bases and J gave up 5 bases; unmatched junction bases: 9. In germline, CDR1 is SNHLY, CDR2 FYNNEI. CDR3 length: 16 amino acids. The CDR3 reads CASSAKPTSGDNEQFF. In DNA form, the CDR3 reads TGTGCCAGCAGCGCCAAGCCGACTAGCGGGGACAATGAGCAGTTCTTC.

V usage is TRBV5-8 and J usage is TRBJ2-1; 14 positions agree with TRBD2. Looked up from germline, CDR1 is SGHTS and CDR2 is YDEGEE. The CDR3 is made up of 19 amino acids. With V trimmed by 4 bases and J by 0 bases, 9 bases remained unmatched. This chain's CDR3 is CASSLTRTSGRFSYNEQFF. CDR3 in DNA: TGTGCCAGCAGCCTCACAAGGACTAGCGGGAGGTTCTCCTACAATGAGCAGTTCTTC.

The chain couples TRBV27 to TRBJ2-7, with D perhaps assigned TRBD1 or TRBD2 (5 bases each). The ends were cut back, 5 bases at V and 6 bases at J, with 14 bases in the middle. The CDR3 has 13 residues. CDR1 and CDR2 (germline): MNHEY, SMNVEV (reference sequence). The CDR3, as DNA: TGTGCCAGCAGTGAAGCCGCAGGGAGCGAGCAGTACTTC. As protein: CASSEAAGSEQYF.

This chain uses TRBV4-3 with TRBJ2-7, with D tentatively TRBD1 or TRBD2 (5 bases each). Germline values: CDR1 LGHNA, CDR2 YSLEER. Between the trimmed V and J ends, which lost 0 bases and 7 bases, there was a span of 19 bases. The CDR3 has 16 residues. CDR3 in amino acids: CASSQDSSAGAREQYF. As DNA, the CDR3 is TGCGCCAGCAGCCAAGACTCGTCGGCCGGGGCTAGAGAGCAGTACTTC.

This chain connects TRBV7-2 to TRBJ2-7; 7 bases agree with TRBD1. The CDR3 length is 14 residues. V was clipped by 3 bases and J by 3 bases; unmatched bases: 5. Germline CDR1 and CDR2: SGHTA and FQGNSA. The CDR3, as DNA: TGTGCCAGCAGCTTCCTGACAGGGATCTACGAGCAGTACTTC. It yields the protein CASSFLTGIYEQYF.

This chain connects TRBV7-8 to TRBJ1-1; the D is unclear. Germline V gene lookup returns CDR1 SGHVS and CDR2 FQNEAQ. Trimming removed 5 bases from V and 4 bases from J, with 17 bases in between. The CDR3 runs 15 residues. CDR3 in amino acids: CASSRHQFDGTEAFF. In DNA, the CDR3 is TGTGCCAGCAGCCGTCACCAATTTGATGGCACTGAAGCTTTCTTT.

The CDR3 coding sequence is TGTGCCAGCAGTGAATGGGACAGGGCCGAGTTGGCACCCCTCCACTTT. This translates into CASSEWDRAELAPLHF. This chain links TRBV2 with TRBJ1-6; 9 nucleotides match TRBD1. Germline V gives CDR1 SNHLY, CDR2 FYNNEI. This CDR3 has 16 amino acids. The junction had 10 bases not matched to a gene; V was cut back by 2 bases and J by 11 bases.

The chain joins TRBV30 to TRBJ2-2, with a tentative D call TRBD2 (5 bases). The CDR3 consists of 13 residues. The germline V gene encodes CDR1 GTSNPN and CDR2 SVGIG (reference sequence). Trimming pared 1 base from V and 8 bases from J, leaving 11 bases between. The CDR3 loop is CAWSDGLSGELFF. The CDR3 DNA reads TGTGCCTGGAGTGACGGACTCTCAGGGGAGCTGTTTTTT.